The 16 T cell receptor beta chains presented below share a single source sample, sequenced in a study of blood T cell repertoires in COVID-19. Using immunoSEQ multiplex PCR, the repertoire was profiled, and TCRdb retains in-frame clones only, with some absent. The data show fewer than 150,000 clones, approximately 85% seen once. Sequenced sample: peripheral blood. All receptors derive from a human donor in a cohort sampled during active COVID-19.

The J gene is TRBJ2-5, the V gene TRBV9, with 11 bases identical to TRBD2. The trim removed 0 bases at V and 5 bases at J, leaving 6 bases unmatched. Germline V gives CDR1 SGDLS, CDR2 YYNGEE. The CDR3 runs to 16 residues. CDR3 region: CASSVGISGGGETQYF. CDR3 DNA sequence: TGTGCCAGCAGCGTAGGGATTAGCGGGGGGGGTGAGACCCAGTACTTC.

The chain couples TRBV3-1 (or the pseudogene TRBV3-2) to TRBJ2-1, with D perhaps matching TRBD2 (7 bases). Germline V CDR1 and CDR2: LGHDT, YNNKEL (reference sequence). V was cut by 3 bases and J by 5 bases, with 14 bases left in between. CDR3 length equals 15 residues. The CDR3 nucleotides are TGTGCCAGCAGCCAGGGGGGGCGTCGCGACAATGAGCAGTTCTTC. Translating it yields CASSQGGRRDNEQFF.

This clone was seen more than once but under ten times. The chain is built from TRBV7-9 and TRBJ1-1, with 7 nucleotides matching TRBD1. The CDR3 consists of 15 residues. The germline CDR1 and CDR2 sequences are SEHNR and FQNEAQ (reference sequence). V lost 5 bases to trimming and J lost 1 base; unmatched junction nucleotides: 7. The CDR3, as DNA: TGTGCCAGCAGCATGAGGACAGGTCCGAACACTGAAGCTTTCTTT. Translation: CASSMRTGPNTEAFF.

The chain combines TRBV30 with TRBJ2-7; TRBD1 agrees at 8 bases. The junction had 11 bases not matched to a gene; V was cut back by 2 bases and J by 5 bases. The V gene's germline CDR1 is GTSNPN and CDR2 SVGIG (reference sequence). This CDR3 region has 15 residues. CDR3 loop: CAWSHTGGRVNEQYF. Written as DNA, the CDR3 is TGTGCCTGGAGTCATACAGGGGGACGTGTTAACGAGCAGTACTTC.

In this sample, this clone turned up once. The CDR3 DNA reads as TGTGCCAGCACCCTCGGGAGGGACACTGAAGCTTTCTTT. The encoded protein is CASTLGRDTEAFF. This chain connects TRBV12-3 or TRBV12-4 to TRBJ1-1; D is uncertain. The CDR3 contains 13 residues. Trimming took off 7 bases at V and 3 bases at J, with 12 bases between the two ends.

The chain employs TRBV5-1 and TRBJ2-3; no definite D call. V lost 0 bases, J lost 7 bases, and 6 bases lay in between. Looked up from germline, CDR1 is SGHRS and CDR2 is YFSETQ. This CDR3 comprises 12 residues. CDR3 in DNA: TGCGCCAGCAGCTTGGGCGTGAATACGCAGTATTTT. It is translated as CASSLGVNTQYF.

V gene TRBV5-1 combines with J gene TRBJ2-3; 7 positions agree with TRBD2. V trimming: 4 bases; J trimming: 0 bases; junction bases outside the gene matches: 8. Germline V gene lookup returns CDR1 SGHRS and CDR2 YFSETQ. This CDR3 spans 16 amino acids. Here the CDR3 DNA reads TGCGCCAGCAGCAGCCGGGACTACCCTAGCACAGATACGCAGTATTTT. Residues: CASSSRDYPSTDTQYF. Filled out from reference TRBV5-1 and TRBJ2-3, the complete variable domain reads KAGVTQTPRYLIKTRGQQVTLSCSPISGHRSVSWYQQTPGQGLQFLFEYFSETQRNKGNFPGRFSGRQFSNSRSEMNVSTLELGDSALYLCASSSRDYPSTDTQYFGPGTRLTVL.

CDR3 in amino acids: CASSTTGVGTGELFF. For the CDR3, the DNA is TGTGCCAGCAGCACAACAGGGGTGGGCACCGGGGAGCTGTTTTTT. The chain carries TRBV9 and TRBJ2-2, with 7 bases that match TRBD1. From germline, CDR1 is SGDLS and CDR2 YYNGEE. CDR3 length equals 15 residues. V trimming: 4 bases; J trimming: 4 bases; junction bases outside the gene matches: 7. Full variable domain (outside the CDR3, taken from reference TRBV9 and TRBJ2-2): DSGVTQTPKHLITATGQRVTLRCSPRSGDLSVYWYQQSLDQGLQFLIQYYNGEERAKGNILERFSAQQFPDLHSELNLSSLELGDSALYFCASSTTGVGTGELFFGEGSRLTVL.

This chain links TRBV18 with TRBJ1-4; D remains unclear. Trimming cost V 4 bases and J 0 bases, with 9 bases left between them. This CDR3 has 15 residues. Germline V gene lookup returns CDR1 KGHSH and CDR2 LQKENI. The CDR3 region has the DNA TGTGCCAGCTCACTATACCTAGCAACTAATGAAAAACTGTTTTTT. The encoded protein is CASSLYLATNEKLFF.

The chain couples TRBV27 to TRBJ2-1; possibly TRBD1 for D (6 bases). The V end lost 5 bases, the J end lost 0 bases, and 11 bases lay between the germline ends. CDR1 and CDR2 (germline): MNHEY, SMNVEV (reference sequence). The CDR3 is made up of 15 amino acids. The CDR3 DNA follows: TGTGCCAGCAGTCTACAAGGGGGCTCCTACAATGAGCAGTTCTTC. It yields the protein CASSLQGGSYNEQFF.

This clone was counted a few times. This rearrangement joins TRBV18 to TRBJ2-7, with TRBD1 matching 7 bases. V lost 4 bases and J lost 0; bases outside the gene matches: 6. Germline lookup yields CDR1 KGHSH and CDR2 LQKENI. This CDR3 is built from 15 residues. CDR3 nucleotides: TGTGCCAGCTCACTTAGTCGACAGGGCTCCTACGAGCAGTACTTC. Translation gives CASSLSRQGSYEQYF. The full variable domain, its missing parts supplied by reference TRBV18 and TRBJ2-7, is NAGVMQNPRHLVRRRGQEARLRCSPMKGHSHVYWYRQLPEEGLKFMVYLQKENIIDESGMPKERFSAEFPKEGPSILRIQQVVRGDSAAYFCASSLSRQGSYEQYFGPGTRLTVT.

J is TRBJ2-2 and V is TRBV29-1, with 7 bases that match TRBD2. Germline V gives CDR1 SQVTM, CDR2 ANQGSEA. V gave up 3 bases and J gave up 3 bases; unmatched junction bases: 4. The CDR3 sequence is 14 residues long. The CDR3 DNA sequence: TGCAGCGTTGAGGCGGGGGTGTACACCGGGGAGCTGTTTTTT. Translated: CSVEAGVYTGELFF.

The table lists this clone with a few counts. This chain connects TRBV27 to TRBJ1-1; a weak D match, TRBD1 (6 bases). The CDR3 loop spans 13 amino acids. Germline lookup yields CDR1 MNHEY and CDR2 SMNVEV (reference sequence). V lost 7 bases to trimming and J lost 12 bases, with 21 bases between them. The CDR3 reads CASNPLGPGVTFF. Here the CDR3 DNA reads TGTGCCAGCAACCCCCTAGGGCCAGGGGTAACTTTCTTT.

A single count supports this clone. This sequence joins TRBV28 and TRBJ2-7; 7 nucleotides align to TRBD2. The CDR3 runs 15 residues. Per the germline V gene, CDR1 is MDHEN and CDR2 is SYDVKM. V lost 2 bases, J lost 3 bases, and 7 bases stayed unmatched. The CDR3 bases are TGTGCCAGCAGTTTACCGGCGGGGGTGAGCTACGAGCAGTACTTC. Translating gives CASSLPAGVSYEQYF.

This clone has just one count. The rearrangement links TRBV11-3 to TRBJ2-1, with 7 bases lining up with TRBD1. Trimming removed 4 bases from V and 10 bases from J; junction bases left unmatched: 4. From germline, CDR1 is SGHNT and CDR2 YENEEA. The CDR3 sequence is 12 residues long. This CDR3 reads CASSSGQREQFF. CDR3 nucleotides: TGTGCCAGCAGCTCGGGACAGCGGGAGCAGTTCTTC. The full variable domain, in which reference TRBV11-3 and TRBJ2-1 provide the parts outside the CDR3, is EAGVVQSPRYKIIEKKQPVAFWCNPISGHNTLYWYLQNLGQGPELLIRYENEEAVDDSQLPKDRFSAERLKGVDSTLKIQPAELGDSAVYLCASSSGQREQFFGPGTRLTVL.

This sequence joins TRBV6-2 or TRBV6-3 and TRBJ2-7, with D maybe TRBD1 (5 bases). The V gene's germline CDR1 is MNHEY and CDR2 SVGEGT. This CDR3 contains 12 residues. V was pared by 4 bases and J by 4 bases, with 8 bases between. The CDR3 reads CASSLQVYEQYF. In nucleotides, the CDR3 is TGTGCCAGCAGTTTACAGGTATACGAGCAGTACTTC.